This TCR beta chain is drawn from a study of shared clonotypes between healthy human individuals. To note about this clone: Its antigen is still unknown.

Assay: immunoSEQ multiplex PCR; the TCRdb copy retains only in-frame clones and omits some. This sample has about 1.1 million clones, with approximately 77% found just once. Overall study results and limits: Non-shared clonotypes displayed generation probabilities falling below those of clonotypes present in all four donors.

This CDR3 has 15 residues. From germline, CDR1 is SNHLY and CDR2 FYNNEI. This chain joins TRBV2 and TRBJ2-5, with 11 positions matching TRBD2. The J call may be mistaken, given a closer DNA end match to TRBJ2-7. This TCR was recovered from a man aged 18 to 29 in good health. Some clones in this sample may be carry-over from other donors' samples. Sequencing input: memory CD4+ T cells from PBMCs. The subset denotes: CD45RA-negative fraction. The CDR3 is CASSVLAGDAYEQYF. The DNA of the CDR3 is TGTGCCAGCAGTGTACTAGCGGGAGACGCCTACGAGCAGTACTTC.